This T cell receptor (beta chain) was recovered during a study of shared clonotypes between healthy human individuals. In the study overall: Donors, aged 18 to 49, were a couple of women and a few men.

Naive CD8 cells comprised CD45RO-negative, CCR7-positively selected cells, excluding terminally differentiated effector memory CD45RA+ cells. Germline V gives CDR1 MNHEY, CDR2 SVGAGI. V was trimmed by 2 bases and J by 8 bases, leaving 9 bases between them. CDR3 size: 13 residues. The input for sorted-subset replicate PCRs was 200 ng DNA, approximately 30,000 T cell genomes. Using immunoSEQ multiplex PCR, the repertoire was profiled, and TCRdb retains in-frame clones only, with some absent. The table records approximately 1.9 million clones, roughly 95% of them present only once. The sequenced sample consisted of naive CD8+ T cells from PBMCs. This receptor was taken from a young man in good health. Some clones in this sample may be carry-over from other donors' samples. V and J are TRBV6-5 and TRBJ1-4; TRBD1 is a possible D gene (5 bases). CDR3 protein: CASSYNRREKLFF. CDR3 nucleotides: TGTGCCAGCAGTTACAACAGGCGGGAAAAACTGTTTTTT.